The next 3 T cell receptor beta chains were all read from a single sample in a study of regulatory T cells in long-lasting Graves disease. With iRepertoire HTBI primers and Arm-PCR of CDR3 regions, TCR beta libraries were built. MiXCR was run by TCRdb on the multiplex PCR reads, yielding one entry per CDR3 protein. The table shows a few hundred thousand distinct CDR3 sequences, with 16% occurring only once. Time point here: newly diagnosed GD, antithyroid drugs for less than 3 months. PBMC-extracted RNA yielded the TCR library. The same sample was also used in a study of T cells in Graves' hyperthyroidism and ophthalmopathy.

Sequenced here: peripheral blood mononuclear cells (PBMCs), sampled at new diagnosis, from a patient treated with antithyroid drugs. Receptors were obtained from a woman aged 18-35 years with Graves disease.

In this sample, this clonotype turned up a few times. The rearrangement links TRBV9 to TRBJ1-5; D is uncertain. This CDR3 is 14 amino acids long. V shed 0 bases and J shed 7 bases, with 11 bases lying between them. Germline V gene sequence: CDR1 SGDLS, CDR2 YYNGEE. DNA for the CDR3: TGTGCCAGCAGCGTAGGGGTGGGTGGACAGCCCCAGCATTTT. As protein: CASSVGVGGQPQHF. Full variable domain (outside the CDR3, taken from reference TRBV9 and TRBJ1-5): DSGVTQTPKHLITATGQRVTLRCSPRSGDLSVYWYQQSLDQGLQFLIQYYNGEERAKGNILERFSAQQFPDLHSELNLSSLELGDSALYFCASSVGVGGQPQHFGDGTRLSIL.

A few counts support this clonotype. One end of the junction is discordant with germline, which a read error may explain. This rearrangement joins TRBV28 to TRBJ1-5, with 9 bases matching TRBD1. The CDR3 is made up of 14 amino acids. In germline, CDR1 is MDHEN, CDR2 SYDVKM. CDR3 amino acids: CASSLTGGYQPRHF. The DNA of the CDR3 is TGTGCCAGCAGTTTGACAGGGGGATATCAGCCCCGGCATTTT.

This clonotype was recorded at least ten times. The chain couples TRBV6-1 to TRBJ2-3; no clear D. This CDR3 is 14 amino acids long. Germline V CDR1 and CDR2: MNHNS, SASEGT. V lost 6 bases, J lost 6 bases, and 16 bases lay in between. The CDR3 reads CASRRLLERDTQYF. The DNA of the CDR3 is TGTGCCAGCAGAAGGCTTCTGGAGAGGGATACGCAGTATTTT.